Described below is a single T cell receptor beta chain sequence and its context. The antigen remains undetermined. The V and J ends lost 3 bases and 1 base respectively, with 13 bases between them. The CDR3 is made up of 16 amino acids. Germline values: CDR1 SGHAT, CDR2 FQNNGV. TCRdb ran MiXCR on the RT-PCR reads and lists one entry per CDR3 protein. The sample records roughly 20,000 distinct CDR3 sequences, approximately 71% being singletons. This sample is part of a study of yellow fever vaccine responses in identical twins. The study, taken as a whole, reports: Twin vaccine T cell responses reportedly seemed partly convergent, partly personalized.

This clonotype was obtained from a young woman who received the yellow fever vaccine. J is TRBJ2-1 and V is TRBV11-2; no clear D. This material consisted of T cells from blood (PBMCs), unsorted or a sorted subset (not recorded which), taken before or after yellow fever vaccination (not recorded which). For the CDR3, the DNA is TGTGCCAGCAGCTTTGGCGGAATCTTTTCCTACAATGAGCAGTTCTTC. Translation: CASSFGGIFSYNEQFF.